The next 9 T cell receptor beta chains were all read from a single sample in a study of T cell changes during pregnancy in multiple sclerosis. TCRdb's copy holds only in-frame clones and misses some; the assay was immunoSEQ multiplex PCR. Among under 130,000 clones listed, roughly 92% were seen once. Sample: peripheral blood, taken after pregnancy. These TCRs come from a female donor with multiple sclerosis, enrolled in a pregnancy study.

V is TRBV10-3 and J is TRBJ2-7; TRBD1 aligns across 7 bases. CDR3 length: 14 amino acids. V gave up 4 bases and J gave up 5 bases; unmatched junction bases: 8. Germline V CDR1 and CDR2: ENHRY, SYGVKD. Here the CDR3 reads CAISGDSRSNEQYF. In DNA form, the CDR3 reads TGTGCCATCAGTGGGGACAGCCGGAGTAACGAGCAGTACTTC.

The chain links TRBV19 to TRBJ1-4, with unresolved D. The ends were cut back, 6 bases at V and 7 bases at J, with 6 bases in the middle. This CDR3 contains 11 residues. The germline gives CDR1 LNHDA, CDR2 SQIVND (reference sequence). The CDR3 DNA reads TGTGCCAGTAGATTCGGTGAAAAACTGTTTTTT. Translation gives CASRFGEKLFF. Supplemented by reference TRBV19 and TRBJ1-4, the full variable domain reads DGGITQSPKYLFRKEGQNVTLSCEQNLNHDAMYWYRQDPGQGLRLIYYSQIVNDFQKGDIAEGYSVSREKKESFPLTVTSAQKNPTAFYLCASRFGEKLFFGSGTQLSVL.

The rearrangement links TRBV7-8 to TRBJ1-5, with D possibly TRBD1 on 6 matching bases. This CDR3 contains 13 residues. V was cut by 7 bases and J by 5 bases, with 12 bases left in between. Germline CDR1 reads SGHVS; CDR2 reads FQNEAQ. The CDR3 is CASKEGGDQPQHF. Written as DNA, the CDR3 is TGTGCCAGCAAGGAAGGGGGTGATCAGCCCCAGCATTTT.

The chain carries TRBV15 and TRBJ1-5, with D perhaps matching TRBD1 (6 bases). Per germline, CDR1 LNHNV and CDR2 YYDKDF (reference sequence). This CDR3 has 14 residues. The V gene lost 0 bases and the J gene lost 9 bases, with 12 bases spanning the gap. The DNA for the CDR3 is TGTGCCACCAGCAGAGAGGGGGGGCTTCGGCCCCAGCATTTT. It translates to CATSREGGLRPQHF.

The chain has TRBV2 and TRBJ1-2; TRBD1 might be the D (6 bases). The CDR3 has 14 amino acids. Germline CDR1 and CDR2: SNHLY and FYNNEI. Trimming removed 4 bases from V and 1 base from J, with 10 bases in between. CDR3: CASSVQGINYGYTF. As DNA, the CDR3 is TGTGCCAGCAGTGTACAGGGAATTAACTATGGCTACACCTTC.

The rearrangement links TRBV7-9 to TRBJ2-7; 10 bases line up with TRBD2. Germline V CDR1 and CDR2: SEHNR, FQNEAQ (reference sequence). The V and J ends lost 1 base and 0 bases, in that order; junction bases with no gene match: 3. This CDR3 region has 16 residues. DNA of the CDR3: TGTGCCAGCAGCTTAGGGACTAGCGGCACCTCCTACGAGCAGTACTTC. It yields the protein CASSLGTSGTSYEQYF.

DNA of the CDR3: TGTGCCAGCAGCGTTATGACGGGAAACCACTATGGCTACACCTTC. Translation: CASSVMTGNHYGYTF. V gene TRBV9 combines with J gene TRBJ1-2; D unresolved. From germline, CDR1 is SGDLS and CDR2 YYNGEE. Trimming stripped 2 bases from V and 3 bases from J, with 14 bases between. The CDR3 spans 15 residues.

This chain connects TRBV7-3 to TRBJ1-1, with TRBD1 identical over 11 bases. The CDR3 length is 15 residues. J gave up 5 bases and V 5 bases, and 7 bases lay outside the gene matches. In germline, CDR1 is SGHTA, CDR2 FQGTGA. The CDR3 DNA reads as TGTGCCAGCAGCCTTGAGGGGACAGGGGGGACTGAAGCTTTCTTT. Its protein product is CASSLEGTGGTEAFF.

The chain combines TRBV28 with TRBJ1-1; unclear D gene. The germline gives CDR1 MDHEN, CDR2 SYDVKM. This CDR3 is 11 amino acids long. Trimming pared 5 bases from V and 3 bases from J, leaving 4 bases between. DNA for the CDR3: TGTGCCAGCAGTCGGTACACTGAAGCTTTCTTT. Translating it yields CASSRYTEAFF. The full variable domain, its missing parts supplied by reference TRBV28 and TRBJ1-1, is DVKVTQSSRYLVKRTGEKVFLECVQDMDHENMFWYRQDPGLGLRLIYFSYDVKMKEKGDIPEGYSVSREKKERFSLILESASTNQTSMYLCASSRYTEAFFGQGTRLTVV.